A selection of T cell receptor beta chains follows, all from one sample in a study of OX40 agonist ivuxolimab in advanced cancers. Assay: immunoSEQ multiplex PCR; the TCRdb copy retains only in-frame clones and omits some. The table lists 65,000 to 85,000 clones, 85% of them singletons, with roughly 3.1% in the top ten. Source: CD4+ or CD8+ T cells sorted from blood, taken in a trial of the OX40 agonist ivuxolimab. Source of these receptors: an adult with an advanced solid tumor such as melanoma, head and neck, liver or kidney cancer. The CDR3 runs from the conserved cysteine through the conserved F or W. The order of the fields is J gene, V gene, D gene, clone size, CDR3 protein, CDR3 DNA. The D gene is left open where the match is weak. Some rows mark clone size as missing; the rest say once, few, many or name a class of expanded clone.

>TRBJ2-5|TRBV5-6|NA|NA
CASSFDSGRQETQYF
TGTGCCAGCAGCTTTGATTCGGGGCGTCAAGAGACCCAGTACTTC
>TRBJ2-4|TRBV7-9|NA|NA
CASSLNWGAKNIQYF
TGTGCCAGCAGCTTAAACTGGGGTGCCAAAAACATTCAGTACTTC
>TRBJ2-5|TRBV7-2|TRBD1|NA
CASSLSGTVEETQYF
TGTGCCAGCAGCTTAAGTGGGACAGTTGAAGAGACCCAGTACTTC
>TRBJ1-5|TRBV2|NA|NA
CASSEEGGGNQPQHF
TGTGCCAGCAGTGAAGAGGGGGGAGGTAATCAGCCCCAGCATTTT
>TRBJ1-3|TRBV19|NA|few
CASSRSAVSGNTIYF
TGTGCCAGTAGCCGGTCGGCAGTCTCTGGAAACACCATATATTTT
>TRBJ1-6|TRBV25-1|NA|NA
CASSLQGAYNSPLHF
TGTGCCAGCAGTTTACAGGGAGCCTATAATTCACCCCTCCACTTT
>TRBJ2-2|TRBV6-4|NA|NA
CASSDSQGTGELFF
TGTGCCAGCAGTGACTCTCAGGGGACCGGGGAGCTGTTTTTT
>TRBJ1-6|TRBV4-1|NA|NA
CASSQEGYSSYNSPLHF
TGCGCCAGCAGCCAAGAAGGGTATAGCTCCTATAATTCACCCCTCCACTTT
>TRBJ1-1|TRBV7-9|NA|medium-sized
CASSAGNFGTEAFF
TGTGCCAGCAGCGCCGGGAATTTCGGGACTGAAGCTTTCTTT
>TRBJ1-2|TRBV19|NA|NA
CASSIGGGPRDGYTF
TGTGCCAGTAGTATAGGGGGGGGGCCGAGAGATGGCTACACCTTC
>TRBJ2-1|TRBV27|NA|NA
CATSLLGAASYNEQFF
TGTGCCACCAGTTTGTTAGGAGCGGCCTCCTACAATGAGCAGTTCTTC
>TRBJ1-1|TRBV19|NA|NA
CASSEVLGTEAFF
TGTGCCAGTAGTGAGGTGTTGGGCACTGAAGCTTTCTTT
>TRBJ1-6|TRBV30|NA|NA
CAWNQPRENSPLHF
TGTGCCTGGAATCAACCGCGGGAAAATTCACCCCTCCACTTT
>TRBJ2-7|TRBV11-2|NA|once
CASSLSRDSYEQYF
TGTGCCAGCAGCTTATCGAGGGACTCCTACGAGCAGTACTTC
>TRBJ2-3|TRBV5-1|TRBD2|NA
CASSRGLALTDTQYF
TGCGCCAGCAGCAGGGGACTAGCCCTCACAGATACGCAGTATTTT
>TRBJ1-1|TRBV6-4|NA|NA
CASSVQVGTEAFF
TGTGCCAGCAGTGTCCAGGTCGGCACTGAAGCTTTCTTT
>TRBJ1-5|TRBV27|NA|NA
CASSLRATSNQPQHF
TGTGCCAGCAGTTTAAGGGCGACTAGCAATCAGCCCCAGCATTTT
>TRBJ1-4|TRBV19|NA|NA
CASSIVGPRGEKLFF
TGTGCCAGTAGTATAGTAGGACCTCGGGGTGAAAAACTGTTTTTT
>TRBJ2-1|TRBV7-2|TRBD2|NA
CASSRGTTPDEQFF
TGTGCCAGCAGCCGGGGGACTACACCCGATGAGCAGTTCTTC
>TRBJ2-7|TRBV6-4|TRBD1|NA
CASSAARGSEQYF
TGTGCCAGCAGTGCGGCCAGGGGGAGCGAGCAGTACTTC
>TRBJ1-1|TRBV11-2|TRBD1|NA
CASSLRGQLKKDTEAFF
TGTGCCAGCAGCTTAAGGGGACAGCTAAAGAAGGACACTGAAGCTTTCTTT
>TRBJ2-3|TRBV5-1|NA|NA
CASSLGGTDTQYF
TGCGCCAGCAGCTTGGGGGGCACAGATACGCAGTATTTT
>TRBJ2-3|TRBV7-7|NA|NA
CASSLDRGDTQYF
TGTGCCAGCAGCTTAGACAGAGGGGATACGCAGTATTTT
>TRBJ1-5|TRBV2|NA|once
CASSGSAGLNQPQHF
TGTGCCAGCAGCGGCAGCGCTGGACTCAATCAGCCCCAGCATTTT
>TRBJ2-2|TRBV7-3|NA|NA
CASSLGLPSRTGELFF
TGTGCCAGCAGCTTAGGGCTACCCTCACGCACCGGGGAGCTGTTTTTT
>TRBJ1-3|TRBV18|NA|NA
CASSPPGLRFGNTIYF
TGTGCCAGCTCACCACCGGGCCTCCGTTTCGGAAACACCATATATTTT
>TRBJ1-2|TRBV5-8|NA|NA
CASSLAKGHNYGYTF
TGTGCCAGCAGCTTGGCCAAGGGGCACAACTATGGCTACACCTTC
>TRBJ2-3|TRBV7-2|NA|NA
CASSLEPAFTDTQYF
TGTGCCAGCAGCTTAGAACCAGCCTTCACAGATACGCAGTATTTT
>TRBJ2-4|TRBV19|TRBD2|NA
CASSIAGGGVELAKNIQYF
TGTGCCAGTAGTATTGCGGGGGGAGGAGTCGAACTAGCCAAAAACATTCAGTACTTC
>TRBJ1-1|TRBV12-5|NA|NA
CASGQGGLSNTEAFF
TGTGCTAGTGGCCAGGGCGGACTGTCGAACACTGAAGCTTTCTTT
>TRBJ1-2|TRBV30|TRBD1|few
CAWTNYRGRGYTF
TGTGCCTGGACCAACTACAGGGGAAGAGGCTACACCTTC
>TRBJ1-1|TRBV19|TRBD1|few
CASSIPTGGNTEAFF
TGTGCCAGTAGTATCCCCACAGGGGGGAACACTGAAGCTTTCTTT
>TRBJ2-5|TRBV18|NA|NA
CASSPSETQYF
TGTGCCAGCTCACCTTCAGAGACCCAGTACTTC
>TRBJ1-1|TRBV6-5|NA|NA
CASSYIMRASTEAFF
TGTGCCAGCAGTTACATCATGAGGGCAAGCACTGAAGCTTTCTTT
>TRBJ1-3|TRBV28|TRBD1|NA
CASRTGANTIYF
TGTGCCTCACGGACAGGGGCAAACACCATATATTTT
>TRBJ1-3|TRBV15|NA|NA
CATSRAPQVGNTIYF
TGTGCCACCAGCAGAGCCCCCCAGGTTGGAAACACCATATATTTT
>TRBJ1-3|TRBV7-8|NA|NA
CASSPPLRFRSGNTIYF
TGTGCCAGCAGCCCACCTTTACGGTTCCGGTCCGGAAACACCATATATTTT
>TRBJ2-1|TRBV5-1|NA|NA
CASSTEWDFFSYNEQFF
TGCGCCAGCAGCACCGAATGGGACTTTTTCTCCTACAATGAGCAGTTCTTC
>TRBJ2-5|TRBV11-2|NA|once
CASSLDGQGQETQYF
TGTGCCAGCAGCTTAGATGGGCAGGGACAAGAGACCCAGTACTTC
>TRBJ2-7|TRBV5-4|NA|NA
CASSLSTLGEQYF
TGTGCCAGCAGCTTGTCTACTTTAGGGGAGCAGTACTTC
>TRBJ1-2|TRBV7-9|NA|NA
CASSLVLGTVGYGYTF
TGTGCCAGCAGCTTAGTTTTGGGTACTGTCGGCTATGGCTACACCTTC
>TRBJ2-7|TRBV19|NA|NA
CASSLQGSYEQYF
TGTGCCAGTAGTTTACAGGGATCCTACGAGCAGTACTTC
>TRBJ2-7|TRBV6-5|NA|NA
CASSRPLDEQYF
TGTGCCAGCAGTCGCCCCCTGGACGAGCAGTACTTC
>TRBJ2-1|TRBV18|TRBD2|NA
CASSPLLNSGRSYNEQFF
TGTGCCAGCTCACCCCTTTTGAATAGCGGGAGGTCCTACAATGAGCAGTTCTTC
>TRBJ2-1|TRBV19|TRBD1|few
CASRPTGGNYNEQFF
TGTGCCAGTAGACCGACAGGGGGTAACTACAATGAGCAGTTCTTC
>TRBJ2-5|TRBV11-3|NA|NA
CASSRGASQETQYF
TGTGCCAGCAGCCGCGGGGCCAGCCAAGAGACCCAGTACTTC
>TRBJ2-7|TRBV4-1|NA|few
CASSHPGPRPTYYEQYF
TGCGCCAGCAGCCATCCCGGGCCCCGACCAACTTACTACGAGCAGTACTTC
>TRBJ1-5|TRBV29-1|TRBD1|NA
CSVRDRVGQPQHF
TGCAGCGTACGGGACAGGGTAGGTCAGCCCCAGCATTTT